This passage covers 13 T cell receptor beta chains from one sample sequenced in a study of shared clonotypes between healthy human individuals. Profiled with immunoSEQ multiplex PCR; TCRdb holds only in-frame clones, not every one. This table holds approximately 2,000,000 clones, 80% to 95% found once. CD8 cells regarded as naive lacked CD45RO, were positively chosen for CCR7, and omitted terminally differentiated effector memory CD45RA+ cells. The sample consisted of naive CD8+ T cells from PBMCs. The receptors come from a man aged 18 to 29 in good health. Some clones in this sample may be carry-over from other donors' samples.

In its sample, this clone was seen once. V and J are TRBV7-9 and TRBJ1-2; 7 bases agree with TRBD1. Trimming took 5 bases from V and 8 from J; bases not matched to a gene: 20. This CDR3 has 17 residues. The germline CDR1 and CDR2 sequences are SEHNR and FQNEAQ (reference sequence). The CDR3 DNA is TGTGCCAGCAGCCCCCACAGGACAGGCCCTAGCCCCCAGGGCTACACCTTC. Translating gives CASSPHRTGPSPQGYTF.

The gene calls are TRBV14 and TRBJ2-1; 12 bases map to TRBD1. Per germline, CDR1 SGHDN and CDR2 FVKESK. The junction had 4 bases not matched to a gene; V was cut back by 5 bases and J by 5 bases. The CDR3 contains 15 residues. CDR3 sequence (DNA): TGTGCCAGCAGCTGGGGACAGGGGGCCCACAATGAGCAGTTCTTC. Protein sequence: CASSWGQGAHNEQFF.

Comments on this clone: The sample has other DNA sequences that encode this CDR3 too. V and J are TRBV27 and TRBJ2-1, with D tentatively TRBD1 (5 bases). CDR1 is MNHEY and CDR2 is SMNVEV in the germline V gene (reference sequence). This CDR3 is 15 amino acids long. V was cut by 4 bases and J by 0 bases, with 10 bases left in between. The CDR3 loop reads CASSSGPSSYNEQFF. In DNA, the CDR3 is TGTGCCAGCAGTTCAGGGCCCAGCTCCTACAATGAGCAGTTCTTC.

The chain combines TRBV5-8 with TRBJ1-5, with a possible D match to TRBD1 (6 bases). Germline V gene lookup returns CDR1 SGHTS and CDR2 YDEGEE. Between the trimmed V and J ends, which lost 3 bases and 4 bases, there was a span of 20 bases. There are 17 residues in the CDR3. The CDR3 DNA sequence: TGTGCCAGCAGCTCTCCTTACAGGGTGTTACTGAATCAGCCCCAGCATTTT. Its translation: CASSSPYRVLLNQPQHF.

V usage is TRBV9 and J usage is TRBJ2-1; 7 bases fit TRBD2. V lost 4 bases to trimming and J lost 2 bases; unmatched junction nucleotides: 6. The CDR3 covers 15 residues. Germline V lookup: CDR1 SGDLS, CDR2 YYNGEE. CDR3 amino acids: CASSLSSGPYNEQFF. In nucleotides, the CDR3 is TGTGCCAGCAGCCTATCTAGCGGCCCCTACAATGAGCAGTTCTTC.

This clone was observed a single time. This chain joins TRBV15 and TRBJ1-1; the match to TRBD1 covers 7 bases. The CDR3 is made up of 18 amino acids. With V trimmed by 0 bases and J by 3 bases, 13 bases remained unmatched. CDR1 and CDR2 (germline): LNHNV, YYDKDF (reference sequence). CDR3 coding DNA: TGTGCCACCAGCAGAGAGAGGTTACATCCTACAGGGGACACTGAAGCTTTCTTT. Protein sequence: CATSRERLHPTGDTEAFF.

The chain links TRBV4-3 to TRBJ2-1; D is perhaps TRBD1 or TRBD2 (6 bases each). This CDR3 comprises 17 residues. V shed 2 bases and J shed 7 bases, with 21 bases lying between them. CDR1 is LGHNA, CDR2 YSLEER, per germline. CDR3 sequence: CASSQSPSMRGANEQFF. CDR3 nucleotide sequence: TGCGCCAGCAGCCAATCTCCCTCGATGAGGGGGGCGAATGAGCAGTTCTTC.

V gene TRBV2 combines with J gene TRBJ1-4; a possible D gene is TRBD1 (5 bases). Germline CDR1 is SNHLY and CDR2 is FYNNEI. Between the trimmed V and J ends, which lost 6 bases and 0 bases, there was a span of 26 bases. The CDR3 contains 20 residues. The CDR3 DNA sequence: TGTGCCAGCAGGGCGTCGGGCAGGGCAGCTTTAGGGGCAACTAATGAAAAACTGTTTTTT. Encoded protein: CASRASGRAALGATNEKLFF.

V gene TRBV7-9 combines with J gene TRBJ2-3; 9 nucleotides line up with TRBD2. Looked up from germline, CDR1 is SEHNR and CDR2 is FQNEAQ (reference sequence). With V trimmed by 5 bases and J by 3 bases, 12 bases remained unmatched. The CDR3 is 17 residues long. The CDR3: CASSPEGGAGGTDTQYF. The DNA of the CDR3 is TGTGCCAGCAGCCCCGAGGGGGGAGCGGGAGGAACAGATACGCAGTATTTT.

The V call is TRBV15, the J call TRBJ1-2; D remains unclear. V was pared by 5 bases and J by 1 base, with 17 bases between. The CDR3 consists of 16 residues. The germline gives CDR1 LNHNV, CDR2 YYDKDF (reference sequence). CDR3 protein: CATSVRPGNVNYGYTF. CDR3 coding DNA: TGTGCCACCAGCGTCCGACCGGGGAACGTTAACTATGGCTACACCTTC.

The sample holds one count of this clone. The genes are TRBV13 and TRBJ2-5; TRBD1 might be the D (5 bases). This CDR3 has 14 amino acids. V dropped 5 bases and J dropped 0 bases, with 10 bases sitting between them. Germline V gene lookup returns CDR1 PRHDT and CDR2 FYEKMQ (reference sequence). CDR3 DNA sequence: TGTGCCAGCAGCGCCCAGGGTTACCAAGAGACCCAGTACTTC. Translation: CASSAQGYQETQYF.

This chain connects TRBV10-2 to TRBJ1-5, with no clear D. The germline gives CDR1 WSHSY, CDR2 SAAADI. Trimming removed 0 bases from V and 3 bases from J, with 15 bases in between. CDR3 length equals 17 residues. The CDR3 DNA follows: TGCGCCAGCAGTGAGTCGGCTGTGGCAGGCCCCAATCAGCCCCAGCATTTT. This sequence encodes CASSESAVAGPNQPQHF.

The sample holds one count of this clone. This rearrangement joins TRBV19 to TRBJ1-1, with D possibly matching TRBD1 (6 bases). The germline gives CDR1 LNHDA, CDR2 SQIVND (reference sequence). This CDR3 has 18 amino acids. Trimming shortened V by 0 bases and J by 0 bases, and 17 bases separated the two germline ends. This chain's CDR3 is CASSIDLLGQGMNTEAFF. In nucleotides, the CDR3 is TGTGCCAGTAGTATAGATCTATTGGGGCAGGGGATGAACACTGAAGCTTTCTTT.